These 17 T cell receptor beta chains came from one sample sequenced in a study of blood T cell repertoires in COVID-19 (dated by TCRdb to 2018 to 2020). The library was obtained by the immunoSEQ multiplex PCR assay. TCRdb carries this immuneACCESS record with in-frame sequences only. Its versions omit some clonotypes, under half of them owing to an unresolved V gene in the studies checked, with the rest unexplained. The sample profile shows 60,000 to 85,000 clones; nearly 90% of them were found once. 4.5% to 5% of the sample lies in the top ten. Sample: peripheral blood. The receptors were gathered from a woman aged 50 to 60 with active COVID-19.

Remarks on this clone: A junction boundary mismatches the germline segment, possibly from a read error. Other nucleotide sequences in the sample specify the same CDR3. This sequence joins TRBV24-1 and TRBJ2-7; perhaps TRBD1 as D (5 bases). Per the germline V gene, CDR1 is KGHDR and CDR2 is SFDVKD. CDR3 size: 13 residues. The CDR3 DNA reads TGCGCCACCAGTAAGGGGTACCCCTACGAGCAGTACTTC. It is translated as CATSKGYPYEQYF.

The chain carries TRBV5-6 and TRBJ1-5, with D possibly TRBD1 on 5 matching bases. The CDR3 has 15 amino acids. Trimming stripped 4 bases from V and 4 bases from J, with 15 bases between. Germline loops: CDR1 SGHDT, CDR2 YYEEEE. The CDR3 region is CASSPGRTSNQPQHF. DNA for the CDR3: TGTGCCAGCAGCCCGGGTCGGACATCAAATCAGCCCCAGCATTTT.

This clone was counted a single time. The CDR3 protein is CASSLESAGAPIYF. The CDR3 DNA reads TGTGCCAGCAGCTTAGAATCGGCAGGGGCCCCCATATATTTT. This chain uses TRBV11-2 with TRBJ1-3, with D possibly matching TRBD1 (6 bases). The CDR3 sequence is 14 residues long. The V gene lost 0 bases and the J gene lost 11 bases, with 14 bases spanning the gap. Germline-derived CDR1 and CDR2 are SGHAT and FQNNGV.

V gene TRBV6-5 combines with J gene TRBJ2-7; 7 bases match TRBD2. Germline lookup yields CDR1 MNHEY and CDR2 SVGAGI. Losses at the gene ends were 8 bases for V and 5 bases for J; bases not matched to a gene: 12. The length of the CDR3 is 14 residues. CDR3 loop: CASGRALERDEQYF. The CDR3 DNA reads as TGTGCCAGCGGGAGGGCACTTGAAAGGGACGAGCAGTACTTC.

This chain uses TRBV20-1 with TRBJ1-5, with D maybe TRBD1 (6 bases). The CDR3 length is 14 residues. Germline-derived CDR1 and CDR2 are DFQATT and SNEGSKA (reference sequence). Trimming removed 3 bases at V and 2 bases at J, with 11 bases between. CDR3: CSASQGRGNQPQHF. In nucleotides, the CDR3 is TGCAGTGCTAGTCAGGGGCGCGGCAATCAGCCCCAGCATTTT.

This clone was seen a few times. The rearrangement joins TRBV25-1 to TRBJ1-4; a weak D match, TRBD1 (5 bases). Germline CDR1 is MGHDK and CDR2 is SYGVNS. Trimming took off 4 bases at V and 4 bases at J, with 22 bases between the two ends. The CDR3 contains 18 residues. CDR3 region: CASSAPSRDSDHNEKLFF. CDR3 bases: TGTGCCAGCAGTGCACCGAGCAGGGACTCCGATCATAATGAAAAACTGTTTTTT.

The rearrangement links TRBV5-1 to TRBJ2-1, with D perhaps matching TRBD1 (5 bases). Germline V gene lookup returns CDR1 SGHRS and CDR2 YFSETQ. This CDR3 spans 12 amino acids. Trimming shortened V by 4 bases and J by 8 bases, and 10 bases separated the two germline ends. CDR3 in DNA: TGCGCCAGCAGCGTGCAGGGTGATGAGCAGTTCTTC. Translation: CASSVQGDEQFF.

The J gene is TRBJ1-2, the V gene TRBV7-9; D is possibly TRBD1 (5 bases). CDR3 length equals 14 residues. V was shortened by 4 bases and J by 2 bases, with 11 bases between the two germline ends. Per germline, CDR1 SEHNR and CDR2 FQNEAQ (reference sequence). The CDR3: CASSWVGGNYGYTF. In nucleotides, the CDR3 is TGTGCCAGCAGCTGGGTTGGGGGGAACTATGGCTACACCTTC.

This clone was recorded only once. CDR3 region: CASSADMSSGNTIYF. As DNA, the CDR3 is TGTGCCAGCAGCGCCGACATGAGCTCTGGAAACACCATATATTTT. This chain links TRBV5-6 with TRBJ1-3, with D uncertain. The germline V gene has CDR1 SGHDT and CDR2 YYEEEE. The CDR3 totals 15 residues. Trimming removed 4 bases at V and 0 bases at J, with 11 bases between.

This chain links TRBV2 with TRBJ1-2; 10 nucleotides align to TRBD1. CDR3 length: 16 amino acids. Germline loops: CDR1 SNHLY, CDR2 FYNNEI. The junction had 10 bases not matched to a gene; V was cut back by 6 bases and J by 3 bases. CDR3 in amino acids: CASRYRDRGLYYGYTF. Here the CDR3 DNA reads TGTGCCAGCAGATACCGGGACAGGGGCTTATACTATGGCTACACCTTC.

The chain uses TRBV7-8 and TRBJ1-1, with D hard to call. This CDR3 spans 12 amino acids. The V end lost 5 bases, the J end lost 4 bases, and 8 bases lay between the germline ends. Germline V gives CDR1 SGHVS, CDR2 FQNEAQ. This CDR3 reads CASSRVATEAFF. Here the CDR3 DNA reads TGTGCCAGCAGCCGGGTGGCCACTGAAGCTTTCTTT.

The genes are TRBV7-9 and TRBJ2-3; 10 nucleotides line up with TRBD2. Germline lookup yields CDR1 SEHNR and CDR2 FQNEAQ (reference sequence). Trimming removed 3 bases from V and 5 bases from J; junction bases left unmatched: 5. This CDR3 spans 15 amino acids. The CDR3 coding sequence is TGTGCCAGCAGCTTCCTAGCGGGAGTAGTAGATACGCAGTATTTT. Translated, it gives CASSFLAGVVDTQYF.

The genes are TRBV15 and TRBJ2-7, with TRBD2 matching over 7 bases. This CDR3 has 14 amino acids. The V segment lost 6 bases and the J segment 2 bases; nucleotides outside the gene matches: 7. CDR1 and CDR2 from the germline V gene are LNHNV and YYDKDF (reference sequence). The CDR3 DNA is TGTGCCACCAGTGACGAGCGGGAACCCTACGAGCAGTACTTC. Translation gives CATSDEREPYEQYF.

The rearrangement joins TRBV7-9 to TRBJ2-5; 7 nucleotides match TRBD2. The V segment lost 1 base and the J segment 5 bases; nucleotides outside the gene matches: 7. Germline V gene data show CDR1 as SEHNR and CDR2 as FQNEAQ (reference sequence). The CDR3 covers 15 residues. The CDR3 sequence is CASSLDGGRTETQYF. The CDR3 bases are TGTGCCAGCAGCTTAGACGGCGGGAGAACGGAGACCCAGTACTTC. The whole variable domain, filled in from reference TRBV7-9 and TRBJ2-5, reads DTGVSQNPRHKITKRGQNVTFRCDPISEHNRLYWYRQTLGQGPEFLTYFQNEAQLEKSRLLSDRFSAERPKGSFSTLEIQRTEQGDSAMYLCASSLDGGRTETQYFGPGTRLLVL.

This clone is a singleton in its sample. The V gene is TRBV11-1, the J gene TRBJ1-4; 8 bases match TRBD1. The V gene end was trimmed by 9 bases and the J gene end by 8 bases; junction bases not matched to a gene: 8. CDR1 and CDR2 from the germline V gene are SGHAT and FQDESV (reference sequence). This CDR3 comprises 13 residues. As DNA, the CDR3 is TGTGCCAGTTCATGGACAGGGAAGGAAAAACTGTTTTTT. Protein sequence: CASSWTGKEKLFF.

The chain couples TRBV19 to TRBJ2-4, with D perhaps matching TRBD2 (7 bases). Germline-derived CDR1 and CDR2 are LNHDA and SQIVND (reference sequence). V lost 6 bases and J 6 bases, leaving 18 bases between the germline ends. This CDR3 contains 15 residues. For the CDR3, the DNA is TGTGCCAGTAGCCATAACGGCGGGGGCGCAAACATTCAGTACTTC. Translation gives CASSHNGGGANIQYF.

V gene TRBV7-7 combines with J gene TRBJ2-1; 12 bases are a match to TRBD2. The length of the CDR3 is 15 residues. J was trimmed by 6 bases and V by 5 bases; bases with no gene match: 5. Germline assignment: CDR1 SSHAT and CDR2 FNYEAQ (reference sequence). The CDR3 region is CASSKSSGRGNEQFF. The CDR3 nucleotides read TGTGCCAGCAGCAAGTCTAGCGGGAGGGGCAATGAGCAGTTCTTC.